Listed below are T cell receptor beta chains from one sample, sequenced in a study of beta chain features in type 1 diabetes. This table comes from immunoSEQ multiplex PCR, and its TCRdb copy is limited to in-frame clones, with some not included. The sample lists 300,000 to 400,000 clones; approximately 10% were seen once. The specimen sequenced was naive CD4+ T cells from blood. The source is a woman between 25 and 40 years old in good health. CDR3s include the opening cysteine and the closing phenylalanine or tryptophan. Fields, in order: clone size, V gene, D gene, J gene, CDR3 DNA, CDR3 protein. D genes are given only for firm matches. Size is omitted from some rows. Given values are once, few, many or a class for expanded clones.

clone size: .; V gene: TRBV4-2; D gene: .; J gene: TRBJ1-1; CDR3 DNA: TGTGCCAGCAGCCAAGCAGCAGGCAACACTGAAGCTTTCTTT; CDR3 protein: CASSQAAGNTEAFF
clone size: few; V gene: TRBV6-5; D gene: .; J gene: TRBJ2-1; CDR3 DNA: TGTGCCAGCAGTTTATCCTTTAGCGGAAGGGGCAATGAGCAGTTCTTC; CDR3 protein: CASSLSFSGRGNEQFF
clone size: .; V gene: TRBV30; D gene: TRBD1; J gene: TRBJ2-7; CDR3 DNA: TGTGCCGGGGCCGGGACAGGGTCCTACGAGCAGTACTTC; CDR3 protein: CAGAGTGSYEQYF
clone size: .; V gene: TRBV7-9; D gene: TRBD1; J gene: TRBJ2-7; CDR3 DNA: TGTGCCAGCAGCTTCCGGGACAGCTCCTACGAGCAGTACTTC; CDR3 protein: CASSFRDSSYEQYF
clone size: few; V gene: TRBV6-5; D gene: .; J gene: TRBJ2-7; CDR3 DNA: TGTGCCAGCAGTTACTCCCGTATCCCCTACGAGCAGTACTTC; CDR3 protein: CASSYSRIPYEQYF
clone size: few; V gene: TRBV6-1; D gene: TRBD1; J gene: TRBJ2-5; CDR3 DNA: TGTGCCGGACGTCTGGCAGGGGGCACTTTCGGGACCCAGTACTTC; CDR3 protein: CAGRLAGGTFGTQYF
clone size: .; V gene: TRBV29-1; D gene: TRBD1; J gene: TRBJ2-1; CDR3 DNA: TGCAGCGTTGAGGAGCACAGGGGGCAGGGTGAGCAGTTCTTC; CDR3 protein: CSVEEHRGQGEQFF
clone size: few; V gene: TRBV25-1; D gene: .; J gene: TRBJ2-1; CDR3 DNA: TGTGCCAGCAGTGAATATCTGCTAGCCAATGAGCAGTTCTTC; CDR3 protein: CASSEYLLANEQFF
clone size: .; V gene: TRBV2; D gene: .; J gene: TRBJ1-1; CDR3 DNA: TGTGCCAGCAGTGACTTGGGAGGTAGAGCTTTCTTT; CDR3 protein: CASSDLGGRAFF
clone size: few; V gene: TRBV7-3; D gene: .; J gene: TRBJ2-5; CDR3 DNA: TGTGCCAGCAGCTCCCGACCCGGGGTGCGGGAGACCCAGTACTTC; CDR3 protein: CASSSRPGVRETQYF
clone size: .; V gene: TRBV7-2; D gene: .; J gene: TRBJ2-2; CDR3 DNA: TGTGCCAGCAGCTTAGAGTTTCCCGGCGGGGAGCTGTTTTTT; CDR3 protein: CASSLEFPGGELFF
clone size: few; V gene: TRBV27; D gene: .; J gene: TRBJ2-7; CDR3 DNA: TGTGCCAGCAGCCTACTAGTCGCGGGGAAGTACGAGCAGTACTTC; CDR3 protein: CASSLLVAGKYEQYF
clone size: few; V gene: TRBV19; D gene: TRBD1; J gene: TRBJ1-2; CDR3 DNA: TGTGCCAGTAGTTTCGGACAGGCCTATGGCTACACCTTC; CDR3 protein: CASSFGQAYGYTF
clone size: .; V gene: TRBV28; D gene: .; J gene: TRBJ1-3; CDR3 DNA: TGTGCCAGCAGCCAACTCAGAAACACCATATATTTT; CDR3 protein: CASSQLRNTIYF
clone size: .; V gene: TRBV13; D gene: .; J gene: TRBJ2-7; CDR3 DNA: TGTGCCAGCAGGCAGGGTTTTTGGGACGAGCAGTACTTC; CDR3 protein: CASRQGFWDEQYF
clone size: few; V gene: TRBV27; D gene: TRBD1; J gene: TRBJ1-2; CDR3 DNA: TGTGCCAGCAGTAGACTCCGGGACAGGATGAGTCCTGGAGGCTACACCTTC; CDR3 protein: CASSRLRDRMSPGGYTF
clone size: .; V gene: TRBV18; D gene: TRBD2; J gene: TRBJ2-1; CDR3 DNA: TGTGCCAGCTCACCCGGGACTAGCGGGAGCATAGGTTACAATGAGCAGTTCTTC; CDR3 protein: CASSPGTSGSIGYNEQFF
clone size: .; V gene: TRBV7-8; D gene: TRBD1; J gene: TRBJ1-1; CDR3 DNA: TGTGCCAGCAGCTTAGTTTACGGGACAGCGATGAACACTGAAGCTTTCTTT; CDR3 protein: CASSLVYGTAMNTEAFF
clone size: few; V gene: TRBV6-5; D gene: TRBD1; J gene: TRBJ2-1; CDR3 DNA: TGTGCCAGCAGTTACCTCGGAGGGACAGGGTGGAATGAGCAGTTCTTC; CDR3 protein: CASSYLGGTGWNEQFF
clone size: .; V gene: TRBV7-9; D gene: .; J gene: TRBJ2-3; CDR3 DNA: TGTGCCAGCAGCTTCGGCCTTGCGTCCGAGGCAGATACGCAGTATTTT; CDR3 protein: CASSFGLASEADTQYF
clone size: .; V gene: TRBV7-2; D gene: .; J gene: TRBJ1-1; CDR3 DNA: TGTGCCAGCAGCTTTTCGTTGGCGAACACTGAAGCTTTCTTT; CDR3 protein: CASSFSLANTEAFF
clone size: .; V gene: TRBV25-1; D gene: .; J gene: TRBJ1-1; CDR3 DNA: TGTGCCAGCTCCCACCCCGGCCGGGGCACTGAAGCTTTCTTT; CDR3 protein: CASSHPGRGTEAFF
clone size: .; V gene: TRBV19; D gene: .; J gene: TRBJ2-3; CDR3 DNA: TGTGCCAGCAGAACCGGGAGCTGGGACACAGATACGCAGTATTTT; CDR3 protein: CASRTGSWDTDTQYF
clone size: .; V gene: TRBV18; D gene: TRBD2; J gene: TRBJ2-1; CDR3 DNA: TGTGCCAGCTCACCCGCTAGCGGGAGTAACAATGAGCAGTTCTTC; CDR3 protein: CASSPASGSNNEQFF
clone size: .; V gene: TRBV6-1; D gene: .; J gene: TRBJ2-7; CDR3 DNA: TGTGCCAGCAGTTACACCTACGAGCAGTACTTC; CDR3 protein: CASSYTYEQYF
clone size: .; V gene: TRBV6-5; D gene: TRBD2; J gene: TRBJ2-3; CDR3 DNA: TGTGCCAGCAGTTGGACTAGCGGGAGCACAGATACGCAGTATTTT; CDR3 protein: CASSWTSGSTDTQYF
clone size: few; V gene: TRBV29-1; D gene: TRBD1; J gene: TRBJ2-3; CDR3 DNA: TGCAGCGTTGAAGCCGGACAGGGAAGACCCACAGATACGCAGTATTTT; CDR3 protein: CSVEAGQGRPTDTQYF
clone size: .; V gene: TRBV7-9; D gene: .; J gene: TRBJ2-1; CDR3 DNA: TGTGCCAGCAGCCCCACGAGGACTGGCTCCTACAATGAGCAGTTCTTC; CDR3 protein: CASSPTRTGSYNEQFF
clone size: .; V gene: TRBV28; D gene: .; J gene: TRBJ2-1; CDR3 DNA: TGTGCCAGCACAACCGAGGGAGGACTTCTCTACAATGAGCAGTTCTTC; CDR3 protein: CASTTEGGLLYNEQFF
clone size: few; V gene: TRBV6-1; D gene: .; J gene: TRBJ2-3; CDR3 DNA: TGTGCCAGCAGTGAAGTTCAGGGAGATACGCAGTATTTT; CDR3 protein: CASSEVQGDTQYF
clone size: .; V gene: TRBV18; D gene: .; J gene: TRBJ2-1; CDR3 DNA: TGTGCCAGCTCACCACCGGCCCTGACCTACAATGAGCAGTTCTTC; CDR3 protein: CASSPPALTYNEQFF
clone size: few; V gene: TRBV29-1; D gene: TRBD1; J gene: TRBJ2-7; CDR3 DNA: TGCAGCGTCCGGGACAGGGAGTTGGACGAGCAGTACTTC; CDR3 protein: CSVRDRELDEQYF
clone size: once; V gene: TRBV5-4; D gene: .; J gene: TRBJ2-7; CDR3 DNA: TGTGCCAGCAGCTTGGGAGGGCCGACCTACGAGCAGTACTTC; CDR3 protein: CASSLGGPTYEQYF
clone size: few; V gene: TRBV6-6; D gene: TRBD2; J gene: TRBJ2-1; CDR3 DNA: TGTGCCACCTTAGCGGGCACGCCCTACAATGAGCAGTTCTTC; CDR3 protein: CATLAGTPYNEQFF
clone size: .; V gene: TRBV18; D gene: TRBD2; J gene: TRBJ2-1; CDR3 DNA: TGTGCCAGCTCACCGGGACTAGGAACCTACGATGAGCAGTTCTTC; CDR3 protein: CASSPGLGTYDEQFF
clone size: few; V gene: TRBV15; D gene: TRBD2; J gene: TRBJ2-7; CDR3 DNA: TGTGCCACGGGGGTAGCGGGAGCTGGATACGAGCAGTACTTC; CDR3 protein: CATGVAGAGYEQYF
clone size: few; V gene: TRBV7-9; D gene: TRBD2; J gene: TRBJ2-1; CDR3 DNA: TGTGCCAGCAGCTTAGGGGCTAGCGGGAGTAATGAGCAGTTCTTC; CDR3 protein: CASSLGASGSNEQFF
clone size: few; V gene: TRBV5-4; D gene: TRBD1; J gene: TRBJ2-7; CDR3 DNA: TGTGCCAGCAGCCCGGGACAGGTCGGGGCCTACGAGCAGTACTTC; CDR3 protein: CASSPGQVGAYEQYF
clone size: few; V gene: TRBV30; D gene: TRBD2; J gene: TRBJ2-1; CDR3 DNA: TGTGCCTTACTACTAGCGGGAGTTGAGCAGTTCTTC; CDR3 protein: CALLLAGVEQFF
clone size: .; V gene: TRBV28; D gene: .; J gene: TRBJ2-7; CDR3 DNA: TGTGCCAGCAGTCCTGCACAGGTTGCAGAATCGAGTGAGCAGTACTTC; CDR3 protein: CASSPAQVAESSEQYF
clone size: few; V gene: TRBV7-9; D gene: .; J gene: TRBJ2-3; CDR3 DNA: TGTGCCAGCAGCCGGGGGGATACGCAGTATTTT; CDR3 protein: CASSRGDTQYF
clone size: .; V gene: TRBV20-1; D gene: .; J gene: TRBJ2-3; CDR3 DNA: TGCAGTGCTAGAACCATGGCCGCGCAGTATTTT; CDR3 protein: CSARTMAAQYF
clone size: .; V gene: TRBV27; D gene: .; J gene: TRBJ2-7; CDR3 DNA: TGTGCCAGCAGAAAACTTGGGCCACCCTACGAGCAGTACTTC; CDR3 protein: CASRKLGPPYEQYF
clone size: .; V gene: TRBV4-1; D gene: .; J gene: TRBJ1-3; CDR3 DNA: TGCGCCAGCAGCCAACCAAGACAGGCCACCACCATATATTTT; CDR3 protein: CASSQPRQATTIYF
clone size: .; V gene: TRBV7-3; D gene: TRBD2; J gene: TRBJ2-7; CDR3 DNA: TGTGCCAGCAGCCAAAGCGTACCCTTAGCGGGAGTTGCCAACGAGCAGTACTTC; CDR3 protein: CASSQSVPLAGVANEQYF
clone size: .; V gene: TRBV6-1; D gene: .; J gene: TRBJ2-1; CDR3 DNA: TGTGCCAGCAGTGAAAGGGGCGGGAACTACAATGAGCAGTTCTTC; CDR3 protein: CASSERGGNYNEQFF
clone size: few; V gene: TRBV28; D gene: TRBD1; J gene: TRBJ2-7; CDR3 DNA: TGTGCCAGCAGCTGGGGGACAGCCTACGAGCAGTACTTC; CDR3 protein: CASSWGTAYEQYF
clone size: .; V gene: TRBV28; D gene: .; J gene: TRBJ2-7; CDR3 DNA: TGTGCCAGCAGTTTATGGGGGGGGCCCGACTCCTACGAGCAGTACTTC; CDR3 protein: CASSLWGGPDSYEQYF
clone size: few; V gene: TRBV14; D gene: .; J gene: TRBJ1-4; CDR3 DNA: TGTGCCAGCAGCCAACAGGGAGGCGAAAAACTGTTTTTT; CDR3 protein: CASSQQGGEKLFF
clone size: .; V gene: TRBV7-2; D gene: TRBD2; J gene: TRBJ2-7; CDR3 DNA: TGTGCCAGCAGCTTAGCGGCTAGCGGGCTGAGGGAGCAGTACTTC; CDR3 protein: CASSLAASGLREQYF
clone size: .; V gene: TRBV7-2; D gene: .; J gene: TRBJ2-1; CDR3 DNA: TGTGCCAGCAGCTTAATTAGGCTAGCTATCTACAATGAGCAGTTCTTC; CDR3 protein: CASSLIRLAIYNEQFF
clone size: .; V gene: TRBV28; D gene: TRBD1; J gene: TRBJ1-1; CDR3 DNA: TGTGCCAGCAGTATGGGACAGGGATACACTGAAGCTTTCTTT; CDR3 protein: CASSMGQGYTEAFF
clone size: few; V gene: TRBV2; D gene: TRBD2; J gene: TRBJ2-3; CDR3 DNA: TGTGCCAGCAGGGCCGGACTAGCGGGCACAGATACGCAGTATTTT; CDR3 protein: CASRAGLAGTDTQYF